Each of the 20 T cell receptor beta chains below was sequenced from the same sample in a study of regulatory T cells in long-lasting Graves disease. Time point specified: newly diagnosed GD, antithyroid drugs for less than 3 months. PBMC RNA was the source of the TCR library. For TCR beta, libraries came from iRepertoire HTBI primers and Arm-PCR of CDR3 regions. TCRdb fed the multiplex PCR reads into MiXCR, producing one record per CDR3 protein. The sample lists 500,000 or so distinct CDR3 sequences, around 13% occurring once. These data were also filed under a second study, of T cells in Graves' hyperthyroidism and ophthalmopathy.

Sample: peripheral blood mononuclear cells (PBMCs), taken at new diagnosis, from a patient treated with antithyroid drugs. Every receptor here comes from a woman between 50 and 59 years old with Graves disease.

CDR3 protein: CASSQVSGLPYNEQFF. CDR3 nucleotide sequence: TGTGCCAGCAGCCAAGTTTCGGGACTTCCCTACAATGAGCAGTTCTTC. The chain is built from TRBV4-2 and TRBJ2-1, with a tentative D call TRBD2 (6 bases). The CDR3 totals 16 residues. Germline-derived CDR1 and CDR2 are LGHNA and YNFKEQ. Trimming removed 1 base at V and 2 bases at J, with 12 bases between.

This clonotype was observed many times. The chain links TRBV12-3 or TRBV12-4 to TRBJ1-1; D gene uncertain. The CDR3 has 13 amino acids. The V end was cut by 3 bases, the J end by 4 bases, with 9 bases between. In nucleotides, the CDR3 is TGTGCCAGCAGTTTGCTGGGAGCCACTGAAGCTTTCTTT. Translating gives CASSLLGATEAFF.

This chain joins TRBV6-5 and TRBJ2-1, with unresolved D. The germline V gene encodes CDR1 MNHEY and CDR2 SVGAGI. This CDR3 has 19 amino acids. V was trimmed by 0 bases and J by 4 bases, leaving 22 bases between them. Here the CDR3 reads CASSYSLKVGRANYNEQFF. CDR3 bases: TGTGCCAGCAGTTACTCGCTGAAGGTTGGTAGGGCCAATTACAATGAGCAGTTCTTC.

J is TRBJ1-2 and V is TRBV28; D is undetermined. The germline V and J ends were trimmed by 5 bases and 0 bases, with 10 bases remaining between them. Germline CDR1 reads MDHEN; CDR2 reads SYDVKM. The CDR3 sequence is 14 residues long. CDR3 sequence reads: CASSPRLSNYGYTF. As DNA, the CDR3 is TGTGCCAGCAGTCCCCGACTCTCTAACTATGGCTACACCTTC.

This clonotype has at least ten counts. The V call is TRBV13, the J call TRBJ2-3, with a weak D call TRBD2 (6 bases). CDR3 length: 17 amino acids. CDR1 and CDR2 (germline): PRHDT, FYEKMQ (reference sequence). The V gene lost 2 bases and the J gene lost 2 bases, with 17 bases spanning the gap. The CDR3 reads CASSLSGGSGNTDTQYF. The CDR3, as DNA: TGTGCCAGCAGCTTATCCGGTGGTAGCGGAAACACAGATACGCAGTATTTT.

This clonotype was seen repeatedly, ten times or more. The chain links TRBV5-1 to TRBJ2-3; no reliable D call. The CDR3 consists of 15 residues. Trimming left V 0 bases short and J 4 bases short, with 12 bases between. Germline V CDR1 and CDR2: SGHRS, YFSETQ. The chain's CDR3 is CASSLDGIGADTQYF. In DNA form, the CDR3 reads TGCGCCAGCAGCTTGGATGGGATCGGTGCAGATACGCAGTATTTT.

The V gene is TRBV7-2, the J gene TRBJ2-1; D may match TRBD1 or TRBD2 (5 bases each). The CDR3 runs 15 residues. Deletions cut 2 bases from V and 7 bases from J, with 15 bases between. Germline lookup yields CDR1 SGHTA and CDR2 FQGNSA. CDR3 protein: CASSLMAGTVNEQFF. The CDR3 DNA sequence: TGTGCCAGCAGCTTAATGGCAGGGACCGTAAATGAGCAGTTCTTC. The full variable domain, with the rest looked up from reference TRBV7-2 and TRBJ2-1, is GAGVSQSPSNKVTEKGKDVELRCDPISGHTALYWYRQSLGQGLEFLIYFQGNSAPDKSGLPSDRFSAERTGGSVSTLTIQRTQQEDSAVYLCASSLMAGTVNEQFFGPGTRLTVL.

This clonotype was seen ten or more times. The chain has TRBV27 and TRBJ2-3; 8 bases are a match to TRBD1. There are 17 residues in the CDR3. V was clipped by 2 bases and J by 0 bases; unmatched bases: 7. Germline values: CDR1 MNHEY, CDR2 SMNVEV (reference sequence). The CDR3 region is CASSLGTGSASTDTQYF. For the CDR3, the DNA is TGTGCCAGCAGTTTAGGGACAGGCTCCGCTAGCACAGATACGCAGTATTTT.

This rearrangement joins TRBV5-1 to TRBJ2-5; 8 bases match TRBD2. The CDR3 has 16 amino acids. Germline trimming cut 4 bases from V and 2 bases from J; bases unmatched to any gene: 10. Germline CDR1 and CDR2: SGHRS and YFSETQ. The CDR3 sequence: CASSVQPGGIQETQYF. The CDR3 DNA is TGCGCCAGCAGCGTGCAGCCGGGGGGGATACAAGAGACCCAGTACTTC. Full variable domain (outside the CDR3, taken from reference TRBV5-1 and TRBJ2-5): KAGVTQTPRYLIKTRGQQVTLSCSPISGHRSVSWYQQTPGQGLQFLFEYFSETQRNKGNFPGRFSGRQFSNSRSEMNVSTLELGDSALYLCASSVQPGGIQETQYFGPGTRLLVL.

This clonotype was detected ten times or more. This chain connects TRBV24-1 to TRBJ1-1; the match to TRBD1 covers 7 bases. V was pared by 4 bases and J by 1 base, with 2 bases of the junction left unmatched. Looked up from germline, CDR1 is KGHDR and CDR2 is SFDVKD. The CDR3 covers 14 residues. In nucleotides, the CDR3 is TGTGCCACCAGTGAGAAGGGGGCGAACACTGAAGCTTTCTTT. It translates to CATSEKGANTEAFF.

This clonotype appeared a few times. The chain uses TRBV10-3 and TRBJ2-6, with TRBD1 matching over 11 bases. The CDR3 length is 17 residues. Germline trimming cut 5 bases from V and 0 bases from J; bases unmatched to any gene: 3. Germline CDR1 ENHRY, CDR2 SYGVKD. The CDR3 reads CAISPGTGGSGANVLTF. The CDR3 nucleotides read TGTGCCATCAGTCCCGGGACAGGGGGCTCTGGGGCCAACGTCCTGACTTTC.

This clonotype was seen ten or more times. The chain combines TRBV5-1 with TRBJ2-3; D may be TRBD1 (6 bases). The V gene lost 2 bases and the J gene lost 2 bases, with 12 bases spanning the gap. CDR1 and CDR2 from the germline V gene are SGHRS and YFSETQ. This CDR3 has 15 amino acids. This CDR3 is CASSFTTGFTDTQYF. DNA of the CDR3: TGCGCCAGCAGCTTCACGACAGGTTTCACAGATACGCAGTATTTT.

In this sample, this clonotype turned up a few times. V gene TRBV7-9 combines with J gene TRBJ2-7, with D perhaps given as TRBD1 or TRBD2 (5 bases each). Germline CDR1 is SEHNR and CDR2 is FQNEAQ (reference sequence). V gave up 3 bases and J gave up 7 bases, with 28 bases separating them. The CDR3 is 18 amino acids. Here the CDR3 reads CASSFSPAIAGTQREQYF. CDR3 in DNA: TGTGCCAGCAGCTTCTCACCTGCCATTGCCGGGACCCAGCGGGAGCAGTACTTC.

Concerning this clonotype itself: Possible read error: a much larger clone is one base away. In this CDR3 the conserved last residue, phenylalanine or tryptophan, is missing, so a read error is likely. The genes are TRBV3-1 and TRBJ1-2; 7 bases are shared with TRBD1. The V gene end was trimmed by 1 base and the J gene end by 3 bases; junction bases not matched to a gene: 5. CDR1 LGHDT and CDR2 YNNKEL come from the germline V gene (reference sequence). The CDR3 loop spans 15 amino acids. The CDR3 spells CASSQGWDRYYGYTS. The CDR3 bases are TGTGCCAGCAGCCAAGGATGGGACAGATACTATGGCTACACCTCC.

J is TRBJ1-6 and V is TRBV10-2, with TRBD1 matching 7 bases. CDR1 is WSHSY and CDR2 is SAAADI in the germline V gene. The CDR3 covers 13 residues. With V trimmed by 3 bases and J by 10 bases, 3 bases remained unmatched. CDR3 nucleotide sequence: TGCGCCAGCAGTGAAAGCAGGGGGTCACCCCTCCACTTT. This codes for CASSESRGSPLHF.

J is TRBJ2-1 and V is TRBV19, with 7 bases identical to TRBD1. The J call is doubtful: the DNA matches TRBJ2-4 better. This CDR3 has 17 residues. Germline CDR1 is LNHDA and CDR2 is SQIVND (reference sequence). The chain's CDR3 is CASSGTEALWSKNIQYF. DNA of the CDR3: TGTGCCAGCTCCGGGACAGAGGCCCTTTGGTCCAAAAACATTCAGTACTTC.

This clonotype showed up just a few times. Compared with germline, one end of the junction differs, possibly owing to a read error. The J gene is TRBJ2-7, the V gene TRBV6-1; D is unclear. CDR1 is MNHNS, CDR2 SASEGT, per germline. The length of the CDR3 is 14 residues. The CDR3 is CASREAWGFDEQYF. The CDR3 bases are TGTGCCAGCAGAGAAGCCTGGGGTTTCGACGAGCAGTACTTC.

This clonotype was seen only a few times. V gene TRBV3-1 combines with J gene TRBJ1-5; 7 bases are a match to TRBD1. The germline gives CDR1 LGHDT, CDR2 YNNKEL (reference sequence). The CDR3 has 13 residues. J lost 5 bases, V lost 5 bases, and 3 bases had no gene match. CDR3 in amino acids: CASSVGQDQPQHF. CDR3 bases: TGTGCCAGCAGCGTAGGACAGGATCAGCCCCAGCATTTT.

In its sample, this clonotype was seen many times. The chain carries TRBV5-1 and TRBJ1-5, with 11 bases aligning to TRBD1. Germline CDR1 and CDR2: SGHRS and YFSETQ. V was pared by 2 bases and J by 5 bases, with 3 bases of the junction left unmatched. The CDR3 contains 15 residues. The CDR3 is CASSFGTGGDQPQHF. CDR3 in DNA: TGCGCCAGCAGCTTCGGGACAGGGGGGGATCAGCCCCAGCATTTT.

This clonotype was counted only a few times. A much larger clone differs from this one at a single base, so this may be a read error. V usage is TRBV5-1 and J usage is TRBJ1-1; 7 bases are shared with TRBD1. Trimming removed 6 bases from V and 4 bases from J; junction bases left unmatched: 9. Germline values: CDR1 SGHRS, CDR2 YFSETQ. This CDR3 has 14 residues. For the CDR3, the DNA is TGCGCCAGCATCACACGACAGGGAAGCACTGAAGCTTTCTTT. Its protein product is CASITRQGSTEAFF.